Below are 4 T cell receptor beta chains sequenced from a single sample in a study of blood T cell repertoires in COVID-19. Using immunoSEQ multiplex PCR, the repertoire was profiled, and TCRdb retains in-frame clones only, with some absent. The data contain fewer than 80,000 clones, 82% of them singletons. Sequencing was done on a sample of peripheral blood. The receptors stem from an elderly woman with acute or convalescent COVID-19.

This clone has only one observation. V usage is TRBV5-6 and J usage is TRBJ1-2; D unclear. The germline V gene has CDR1 SGHDT and CDR2 YYEEEE. Trimming removed 0 bases at V and 8 bases at J, with 8 bases between. This CDR3 has 12 amino acids. CDR3 sequence (DNA): TGTGCCAGCAGCTTGGAGGGAGGGGGCTACACCTTC. Residues: CASSLEGGGYTF.

The CDR3: CASSGDIDEKLFF. CDR3 in DNA: TGTGCCAGCAGCGGGGACATAGATGAAAAACTGTTTTTT. The genes are TRBV5-4 and TRBJ1-4; D is perhaps TRBD1 (6 bases). V lost 4 bases and J lost 6, with 10 bases in between. CDR1 and CDR2 (germline): SGHNT, YYREEE (reference sequence). This CDR3 comprises 13 residues.

The chain uses TRBV2 and TRBJ2-2; TRBD2 matches at 12 bases. This CDR3 has 15 amino acids. Trimming cost V 6 bases and J 4 bases; bases outside gene matches: 3. Germline V gives CDR1 SNHLY, CDR2 FYNNEI. CDR3 nucleotides: TGTGCCAGCAGAGGACTAGCGGGGTTCACCGGGGAGCTGTTTTTT. Amino acids: CASRGLAGFTGELFF.

This clone has only one observation. This chain connects TRBV5-5 to TRBJ2-3, with 16 bases that match TRBD2. Germline-derived CDR1 and CDR2 are SGHKS and YYEKEE (reference sequence). Trimming took 5 bases from V and 3 from J; bases not matched to a gene: 12. This CDR3 contains 19 residues. As DNA, the CDR3 is TGTGCCAGCAGACTCCTCCCGGGACTAGCGGGGGGGCTGACAGATACGCAGTATTTT. Protein product: CASRLLPGLAGGLTDTQYF.